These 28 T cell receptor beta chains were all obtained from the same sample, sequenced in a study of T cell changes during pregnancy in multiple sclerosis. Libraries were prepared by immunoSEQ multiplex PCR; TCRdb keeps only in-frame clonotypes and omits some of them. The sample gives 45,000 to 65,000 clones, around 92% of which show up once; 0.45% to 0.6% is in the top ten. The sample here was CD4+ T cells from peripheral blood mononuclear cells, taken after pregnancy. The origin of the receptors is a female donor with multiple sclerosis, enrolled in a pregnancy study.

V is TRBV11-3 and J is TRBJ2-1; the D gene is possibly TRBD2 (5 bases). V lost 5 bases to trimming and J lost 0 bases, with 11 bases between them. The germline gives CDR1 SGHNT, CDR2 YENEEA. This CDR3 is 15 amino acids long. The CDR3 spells CASSRLGVSYNEQFF. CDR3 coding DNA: TGTGCCAGCAGCCGTCTCGGGGTCTCCTACAATGAGCAGTTCTTC.

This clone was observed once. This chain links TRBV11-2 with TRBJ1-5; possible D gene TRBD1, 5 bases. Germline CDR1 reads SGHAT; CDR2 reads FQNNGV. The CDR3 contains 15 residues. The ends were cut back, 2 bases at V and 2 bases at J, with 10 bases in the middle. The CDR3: CASSLQGVGNQPQHF. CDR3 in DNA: TGTGCCAGCAGCTTACAGGGTGTAGGCAATCAGCCCCAGCATTTT.

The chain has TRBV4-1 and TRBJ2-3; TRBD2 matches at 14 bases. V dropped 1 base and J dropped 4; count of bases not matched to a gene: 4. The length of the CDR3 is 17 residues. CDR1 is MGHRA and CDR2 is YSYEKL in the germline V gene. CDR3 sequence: CASSQGRLAGGADTQYF. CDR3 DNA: TGCGCCAGCAGCCAAGGTCGACTAGCGGGAGGGGCAGATACGCAGTATTTT.

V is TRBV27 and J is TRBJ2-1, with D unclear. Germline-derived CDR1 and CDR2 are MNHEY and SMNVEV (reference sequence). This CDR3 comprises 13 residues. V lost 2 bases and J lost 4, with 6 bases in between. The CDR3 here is CASSLQAYNEQFF. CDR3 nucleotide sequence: TGTGCCAGCAGTTTACAGGCTTACAATGAGCAGTTCTTC.

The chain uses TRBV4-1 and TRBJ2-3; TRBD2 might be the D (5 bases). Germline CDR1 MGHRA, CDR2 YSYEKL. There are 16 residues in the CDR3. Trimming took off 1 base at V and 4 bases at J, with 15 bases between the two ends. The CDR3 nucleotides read TGCGCCAGCAGCCAAGGAGCGGCCTACCCCCCAGATACGCAGTATTTT. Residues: CASSQGAAYPPDTQYF.

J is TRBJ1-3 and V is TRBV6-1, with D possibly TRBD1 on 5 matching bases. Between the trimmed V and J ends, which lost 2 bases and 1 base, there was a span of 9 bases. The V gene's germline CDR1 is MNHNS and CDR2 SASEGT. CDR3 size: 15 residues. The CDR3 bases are TGTGCCAGCAGTGAACAGGGCTTATCTGGAAACACCATATATTTT. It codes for CASSEQGLSGNTIYF.

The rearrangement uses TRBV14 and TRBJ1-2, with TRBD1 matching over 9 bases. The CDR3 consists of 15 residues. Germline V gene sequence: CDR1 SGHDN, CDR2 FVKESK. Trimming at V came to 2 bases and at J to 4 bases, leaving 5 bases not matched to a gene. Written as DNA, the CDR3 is TGTGCCAGCAGCCAATTTCGGGACAGGGTCTATGGCTACACCTTC. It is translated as CASSQFRDRVYGYTF.

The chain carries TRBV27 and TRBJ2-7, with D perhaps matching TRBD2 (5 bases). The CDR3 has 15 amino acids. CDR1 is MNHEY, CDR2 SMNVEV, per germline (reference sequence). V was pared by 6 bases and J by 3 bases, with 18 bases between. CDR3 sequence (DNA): TGTGCCAGCAGCCCCCGTGGCGGGCTGATCTACGAGCAGTACTTC. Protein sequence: CASSPRGGLIYEQYF.

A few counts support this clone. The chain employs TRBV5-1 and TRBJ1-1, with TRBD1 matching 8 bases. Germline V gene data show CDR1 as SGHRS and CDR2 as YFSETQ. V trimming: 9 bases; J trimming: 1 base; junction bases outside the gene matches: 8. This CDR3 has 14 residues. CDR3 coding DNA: TGCGCCACCCGACAGGGGCCGGGGAACACTGAAGCTTTCTTT. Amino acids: CATRQGPGNTEAFF.

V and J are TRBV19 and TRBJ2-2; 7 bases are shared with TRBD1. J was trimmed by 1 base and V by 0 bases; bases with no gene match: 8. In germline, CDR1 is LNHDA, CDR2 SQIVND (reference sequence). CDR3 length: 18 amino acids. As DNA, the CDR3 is TGTGCCAGTAGTATAGATGAACCGACAGGGAGGAACACCGGGGAGCTGTTTTTT. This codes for CASSIDEPTGRNTGELFF.

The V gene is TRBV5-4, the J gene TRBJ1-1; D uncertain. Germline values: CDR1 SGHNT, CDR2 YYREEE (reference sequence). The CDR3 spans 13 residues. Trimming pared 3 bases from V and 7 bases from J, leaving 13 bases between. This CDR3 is CASSSAGLIEAFF. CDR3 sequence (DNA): TGTGCCAGCAGCTCGGCGGGGTTAATTGAAGCTTTCTTT.

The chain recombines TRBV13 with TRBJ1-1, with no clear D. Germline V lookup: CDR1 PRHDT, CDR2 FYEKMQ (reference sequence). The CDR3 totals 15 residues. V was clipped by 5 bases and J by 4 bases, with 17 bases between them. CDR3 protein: CASSRLTGAPTEAFF. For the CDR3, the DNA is TGTGCCAGCAGCCGATTAACTGGAGCACCCACTGAAGCTTTCTTT.

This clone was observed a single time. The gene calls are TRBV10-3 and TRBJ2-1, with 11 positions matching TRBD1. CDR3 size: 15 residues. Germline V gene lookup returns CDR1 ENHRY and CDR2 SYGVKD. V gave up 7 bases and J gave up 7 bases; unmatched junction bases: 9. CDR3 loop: CAINRPGQGENEQFF. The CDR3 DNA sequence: TGTGCCATCAATCGTCCGGGACAGGGGGAGAATGAGCAGTTCTTC.

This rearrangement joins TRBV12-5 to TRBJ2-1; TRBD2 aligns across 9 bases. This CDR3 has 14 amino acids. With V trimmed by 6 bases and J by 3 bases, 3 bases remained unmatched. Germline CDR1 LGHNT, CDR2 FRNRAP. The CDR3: CASGLAGVYNEQFF. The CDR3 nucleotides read TGTGCTAGTGGGTTAGCGGGAGTCTACAATGAGCAGTTCTTC.

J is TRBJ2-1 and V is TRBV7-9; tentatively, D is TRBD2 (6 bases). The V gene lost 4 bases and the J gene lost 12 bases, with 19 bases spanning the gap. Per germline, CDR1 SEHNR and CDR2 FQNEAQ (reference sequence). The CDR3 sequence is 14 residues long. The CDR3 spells CASSSLSSVARQFF. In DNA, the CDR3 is TGTGCCAGCAGCTCCCTCTCTAGCGTTGCCAGGCAGTTCTTC.

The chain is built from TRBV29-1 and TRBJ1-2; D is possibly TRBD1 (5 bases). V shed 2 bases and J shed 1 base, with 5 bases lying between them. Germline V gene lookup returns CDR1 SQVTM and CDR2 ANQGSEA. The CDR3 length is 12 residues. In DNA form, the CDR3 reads TGCAGCGTTGAAAGGGGTAACTATGGCTACACCTTC. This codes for CSVERGNYGYTF.

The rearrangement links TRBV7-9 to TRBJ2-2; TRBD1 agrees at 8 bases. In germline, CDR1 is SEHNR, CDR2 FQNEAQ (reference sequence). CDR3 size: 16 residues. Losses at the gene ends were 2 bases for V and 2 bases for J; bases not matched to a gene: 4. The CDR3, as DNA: TGTGCCAGCAGCTTAAGAGGACAGGGAAACACCGGGGAGCTGTTTTTT. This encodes CASSLRGQGNTGELFF.

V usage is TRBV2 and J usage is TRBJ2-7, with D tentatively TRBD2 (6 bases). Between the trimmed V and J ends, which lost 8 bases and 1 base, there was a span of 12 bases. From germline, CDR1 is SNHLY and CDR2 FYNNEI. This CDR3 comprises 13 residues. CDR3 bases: TGTGCCAGCTCCCGGGAGTATTCCTACGAGCAGTACTTC. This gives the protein CASSREYSYEQYF.

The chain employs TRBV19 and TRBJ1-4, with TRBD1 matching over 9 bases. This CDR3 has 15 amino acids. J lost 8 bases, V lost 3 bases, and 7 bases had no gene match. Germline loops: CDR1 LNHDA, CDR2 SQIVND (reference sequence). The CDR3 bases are TGTGCCAGTAGTATGGGAGCCGGGACAGGGGAAAAACTGTTTTTT. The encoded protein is CASSMGAGTGEKLFF.

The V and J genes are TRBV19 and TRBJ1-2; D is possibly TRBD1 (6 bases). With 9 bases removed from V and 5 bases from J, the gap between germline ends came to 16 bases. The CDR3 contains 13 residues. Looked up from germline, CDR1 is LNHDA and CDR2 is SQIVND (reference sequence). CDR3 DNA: TGTGCCAGCCTTCGGGGGGGCGCGTATGGCTACACCTTC. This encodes CASLRGGAYGYTF.

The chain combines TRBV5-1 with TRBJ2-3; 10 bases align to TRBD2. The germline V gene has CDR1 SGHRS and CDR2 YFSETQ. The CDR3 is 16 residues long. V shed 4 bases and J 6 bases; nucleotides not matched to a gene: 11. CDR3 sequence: CASSPGASGSQDTQYF. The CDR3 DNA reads TGCGCCAGCAGCCCGGGGGCTAGCGGGAGTCAGGATACGCAGTATTTT. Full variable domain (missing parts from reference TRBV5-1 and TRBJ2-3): KAGVTQTPRYLIKTRGQQVTLSCSPISGHRSVSWYQQTPGQGLQFLFEYFSETQRNKGNFPGRFSGRQFSNSRSEMNVSTLELGDSALYLCASSPGASGSQDTQYFGPGTRLTVL.

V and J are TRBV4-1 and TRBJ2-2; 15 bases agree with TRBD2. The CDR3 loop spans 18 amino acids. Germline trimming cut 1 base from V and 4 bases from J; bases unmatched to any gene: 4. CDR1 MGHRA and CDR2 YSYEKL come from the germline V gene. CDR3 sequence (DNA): TGCGCCAGCAGCCAAGGAGGACTAGCGGGAGGGGGCACCGGGGAGCTGTTTTTT. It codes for CASSQGGLAGGGTGELFF.

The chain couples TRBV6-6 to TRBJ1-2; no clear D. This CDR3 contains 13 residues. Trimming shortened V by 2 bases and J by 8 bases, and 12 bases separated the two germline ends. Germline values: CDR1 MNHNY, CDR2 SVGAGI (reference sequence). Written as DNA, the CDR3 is TGTGCCAGCAGTTACGGCGGTAGGCTGGGCTACACCTTC. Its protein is CASSYGGRLGYTF.

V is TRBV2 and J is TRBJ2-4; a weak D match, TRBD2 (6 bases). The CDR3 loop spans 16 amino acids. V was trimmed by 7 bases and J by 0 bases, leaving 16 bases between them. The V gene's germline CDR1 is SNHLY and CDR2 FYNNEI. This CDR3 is CASTLGGVSAKNIQYF. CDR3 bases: TGTGCCAGCACCCTCGGCGGGGTTTCAGCCAAAAACATTCAGTACTTC.

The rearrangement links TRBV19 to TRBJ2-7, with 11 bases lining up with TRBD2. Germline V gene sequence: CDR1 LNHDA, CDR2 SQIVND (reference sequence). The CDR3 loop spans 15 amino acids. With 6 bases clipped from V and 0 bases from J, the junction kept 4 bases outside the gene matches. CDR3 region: CASSKTSGASYEQYF. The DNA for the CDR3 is TGTGCCAGTAGCAAGACTAGCGGGGCCTCCTACGAGCAGTACTTC.

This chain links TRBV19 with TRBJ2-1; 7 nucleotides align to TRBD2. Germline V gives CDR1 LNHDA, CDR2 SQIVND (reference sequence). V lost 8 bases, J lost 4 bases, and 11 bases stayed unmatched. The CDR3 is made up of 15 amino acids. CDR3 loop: CASGFLAEGYNEQFF. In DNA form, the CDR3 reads TGTGCCAGTGGATTCCTAGCGGAGGGATACAATGAGCAGTTCTTC.

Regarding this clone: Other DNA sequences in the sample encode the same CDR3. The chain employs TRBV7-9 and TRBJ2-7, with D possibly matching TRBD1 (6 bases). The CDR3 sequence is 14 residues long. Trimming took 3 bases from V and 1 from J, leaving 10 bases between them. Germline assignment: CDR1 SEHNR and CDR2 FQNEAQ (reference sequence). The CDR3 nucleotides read TGTGCCAGCAGCTTCGGACAGCCTTCCTACGAGCAGTACTTC. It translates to CASSFGQPSYEQYF. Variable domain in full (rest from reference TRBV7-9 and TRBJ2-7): DTGVSQNPRHKITKRGQNVTFRCDPISEHNRLYWYRQTLGQGPEFLTYFQNEAQLEKSRLLSDRFSAERPKGSFSTLEIQRTEQGDSAMYLCASSFGQPSYEQYFGPGTRLTVT.

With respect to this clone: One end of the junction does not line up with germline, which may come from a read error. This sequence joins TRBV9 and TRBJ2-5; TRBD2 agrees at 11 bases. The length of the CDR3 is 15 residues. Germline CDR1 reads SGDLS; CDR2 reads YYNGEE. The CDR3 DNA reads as TGTGCCAGCAACGTAGCGGGAGGGACGGGAGAGACCCAGTACTTC. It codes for CASNVAGGTGETQYF.